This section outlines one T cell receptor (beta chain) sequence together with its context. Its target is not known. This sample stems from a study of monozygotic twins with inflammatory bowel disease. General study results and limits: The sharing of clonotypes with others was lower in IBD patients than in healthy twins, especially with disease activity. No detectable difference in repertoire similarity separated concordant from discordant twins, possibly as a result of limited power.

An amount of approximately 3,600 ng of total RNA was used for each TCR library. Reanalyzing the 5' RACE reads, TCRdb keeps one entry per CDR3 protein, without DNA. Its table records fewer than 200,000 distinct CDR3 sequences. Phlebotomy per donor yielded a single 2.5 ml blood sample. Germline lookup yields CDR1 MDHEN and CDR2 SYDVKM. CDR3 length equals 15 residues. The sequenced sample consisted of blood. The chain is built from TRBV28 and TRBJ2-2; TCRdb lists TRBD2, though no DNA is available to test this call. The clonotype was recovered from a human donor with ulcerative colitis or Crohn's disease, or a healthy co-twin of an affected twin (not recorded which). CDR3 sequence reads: CASSLGLPNTGELFF.